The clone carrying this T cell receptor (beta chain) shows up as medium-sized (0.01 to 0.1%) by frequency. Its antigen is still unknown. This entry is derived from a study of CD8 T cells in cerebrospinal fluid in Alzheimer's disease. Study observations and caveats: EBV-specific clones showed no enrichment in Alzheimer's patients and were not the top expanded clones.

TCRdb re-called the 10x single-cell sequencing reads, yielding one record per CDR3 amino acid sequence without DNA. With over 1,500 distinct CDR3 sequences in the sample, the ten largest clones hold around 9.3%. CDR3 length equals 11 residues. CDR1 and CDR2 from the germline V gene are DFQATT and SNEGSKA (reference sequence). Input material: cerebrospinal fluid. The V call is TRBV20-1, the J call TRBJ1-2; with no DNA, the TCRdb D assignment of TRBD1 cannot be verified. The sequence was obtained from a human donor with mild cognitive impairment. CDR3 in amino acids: CSAIRVDGYTF.